Listed below are T cell receptor beta chains from one sample, sequenced in a study of cytomegalovirus exposure and HLA in healthy donors. Sequencing was performed with immunoSEQ multiplex PCR; in TCRdb, only in-frame clones are kept and a portion is missing. Seen here are approximately 130,000 clones, 60% to 85% observed once, and the top ten hold just under 3%. The specimen sequenced was PBMCs. These receptors all come from a woman between 40 and 50 years old in good health and CMV-seropositive. The CDR3 runs from the conserved cysteine through the conserved F or W. A D gene is named only where the DNA matches it firmly. A clone size is listed for some rows: how often the clone was seen (once, few, many), or a class if it is expanded.

.,TRBJ2-7,TRBV11-2,.,CASSEWGRAYEQYF,TGTGCCAGCAGCGAGTGGGGCAGGGCCTACGAGCAGTACTTC
.,TRBJ1-2,TRBV5-6,TRBD1,CASSLDRTGVTYGYTF,TGTGCCAGCAGCCTCGATAGGACAGGGGTTACCTATGGCTACACCTTC
once,TRBJ1-1,TRBV19,.,CASSIGGDTEAFF,TGTGCCAGTAGTATCGGGGGGGACACTGAAGCTTTCTTT
once,TRBJ1-1,TRBV7-9,.,CASSLPGKNTEAFF,TGTGCCAGCAGCCTTCCGGGGAAGAACACTGAAGCTTTCTTT
.,TRBJ1-2,TRBV6-5,TRBD1,CASSYSVTGALYGYTF,TGTGCCAGCAGTTACTCGGTGACAGGGGCCTTATATGGCTACACCTTC
.,TRBJ2-7,TRBV27,.,CASSFYDTTYEQYF,TGTGCCAGCAGTTTTTACGACACAACCTACGAGCAGTACTTC
.,TRBJ2-5,TRBV5-4,TRBD2,CASSLTSGRDQETQYF,TGTGCCAGCAGCTTAACTAGCGGGAGGGATCAAGAGACCCAGTACTTC
.,TRBJ2-7,TRBV27,TRBD1,CASSPTTGNEQYF,TGTGCCAGCAGTCCCACGACAGGGAACGAGCAGTACTTC
once,TRBJ2-7,TRBV29-1,.,CSVGTWDSYEQYF,TGCAGCGTTGGGACATGGGACTCCTACGAGCAGTACTTC
few,TRBJ1-5,TRBV5-1,TRBD1,CASSLGQGDNQPQHF,TGCGCCAGCAGCTTGGGACAGGGGGACAATCAGCCCCAGCATTTT